The clone carrying this T cell receptor (beta chain) was observed a few times. This entry comes from a study of OX40 agonist ivuxolimab in advanced cancers. Study in general: One hepatocellular carcinoma and a couple of cutaneous melanoma patients partially responded.

The CDR3 runs 12 residues. The germline CDR1 and CDR2 sequences are SGHTA and FQGNSA. V lost 4 bases and J 6 bases, leaving 9 bases between the germline ends. Produced via immunoSEQ multiplex PCR; TCRdb's table is partial and in-frame only. In the table there are tens of thousands of clones, 92% of which are singletons. This chain joins TRBV7-2 and TRBJ1-2; D remains unclear. The source of this sequence is an adult with an advanced solid tumor such as melanoma, head and neck, liver or kidney cancer. The sample was CD4+ or CD8+ T cells sorted from blood, taken in a trial of the OX40 agonist ivuxolimab. In nucleotides, the CDR3 is TGTGCCAGCAGCTCGAACTTCAATGGCTACACCTTC. It specifies CASSSNFNGYTF.